This passage covers 24 T cell receptor beta chains from one sample sequenced in a study of PD-L1 blockade in urothelial cancer. The method was immunoSEQ multiplex PCR; TCRdb's version includes in-frame clones alone and lacks a portion of them. The repertoire includes over 65,000 clones, roughly 88% of them detected once, and approximately 4.5% sits in the top ten. Indicated time point: pretreatment peripheral blood. The starting material was PBMCs, obtained around atezolizumab (anti-PD-L1) treatment. These TCRs come from a man aged 70 or older with urothelial cancer.

This clone was seen once. This rearrangement joins TRBV5-1 to TRBJ1-1, with 10 bases fitting TRBD1. The CDR3 covers 16 residues. With V trimmed by 0 bases and J by 4 bases, 6 bases remained unmatched. Germline CDR1 is SGHRS and CDR2 is YFSETQ. The CDR3 bases are TGCGCCAGCAGCTTGGCGGTAGGGACAGGGGCCACTGAAGCTTTCTTT. Translated, it gives CASSLAVGTGATEAFF.

The V and J genes are TRBV5-6 and TRBJ1-5, with D possibly matching TRBD1 (6 bases). Germline CDR1 SGHDT, CDR2 YYEEEE. V lost 1 base and J 1 base, leaving 12 bases between the germline ends. The CDR3 totals 16 residues. This CDR3 reads CASSLRGGTSNQPQHF. CDR3 coding DNA: TGTGCCAGCAGCTTGAGGGGGGGGACAAGCAATCAGCCCCAGCATTTT.

This chain joins TRBV30 and TRBJ2-1; 9 bases agree with TRBD2. This CDR3 is built from 13 residues. V dropped 8 bases and J dropped 4; count of bases not matched to a gene: 6. Germline loops: CDR1 GTSNPN, CDR2 SVGIG (reference sequence). The CDR3 protein is CAGTSGSYNEQFF. DNA for the CDR3: TGTGCCGGAACTAGCGGGTCGTACAATGAGCAGTTCTTC. Full variable domain (remainder filled in from reference TRBV30 and TRBJ2-1): SQTIHQWPATLVQPVGSPLSLECTVEGTSNPNLYWYRQAAGRGLQLLFYSVGIGQISSEVPQNLSASRPQDRQFILSSKKLLLSDSGFYLCAGTSGSYNEQFFGPGTRLTVL.

This rearrangement joins TRBV5-4 to TRBJ2-5; 11 bases fit TRBD1. CDR3 length equals 17 residues. Germline V gene sequence: CDR1 SGHNT, CDR2 YYREEE (reference sequence). V dropped 5 bases and J dropped 5; count of bases not matched to a gene: 14. The chain's CDR3 is CASRLNAGTGGGETQYF. CDR3 sequence (DNA): TGTGCCAGCAGACTGAACGCCGGGACAGGGGGAGGGGAGACCCAGTACTTC.

The gene calls are TRBV15 and TRBJ1-3; D remains unclear. The V end lost 5 bases, the J end lost 4 bases, and 18 bases lay between the germline ends. The length of the CDR3 is 16 residues. Germline loops: CDR1 LNHNV, CDR2 YYDKDF (reference sequence). The CDR3 loop reads CATSPHVRFGGNTIYF. In DNA, the CDR3 is TGTGCCACCAGCCCCCATGTCCGTTTCGGGGGAAACACCATATATTTT.

The V gene is TRBV19, the J gene TRBJ2-4; TRBD2 matches 12 bases. With 1 base clipped from V and 6 bases from J, the junction kept 10 bases outside the gene matches. This CDR3 has 18 residues. Germline V lookup: CDR1 LNHDA, CDR2 SQIVND (reference sequence). CDR3 amino acids: CASSIGGLAGGPRNIQYF. As DNA, the CDR3 is TGTGCCAGTAGTATAGGGGGGCTAGCGGGAGGGCCAAGAAACATTCAGTACTTC.

The chain couples TRBV28 to TRBJ1-5; maybe TRBD1 (6 bases). This CDR3 contains 16 residues. The V and J ends lost 0 bases and 2 bases respectively, with 11 bases between them. Looked up from germline, CDR1 is MDHEN and CDR2 is SYDVKM. CDR3 sequence: CASSLWSRGGNQPQHF. CDR3 nucleotides: TGTGCCAGCAGTTTATGGTCCAGGGGAGGCAATCAGCCCCAGCATTTT. The full variable domain, rest sourced from reference TRBV28 and TRBJ1-5, is DVKVTQSSRYLVKRTGEKVFLECVQDMDHENMFWYRQDPGLGLRLIYFSYDVKMKEKGDIPEGYSVSREKKERFSLILESASTNQTSMYLCASSLWSRGGNQPQHFGDGTRLSIL.

The chain has TRBV5-1 and TRBJ2-7, with 12 bases aligning to TRBD2. V lost 4 bases and J lost 3; bases outside the gene matches: 2. CDR3 length equals 14 residues. Germline V gives CDR1 SGHRS, CDR2 YFSETQ. CDR3 coding DNA: TGCGCCAGCAGCCGACTAGCGGGAGACTACGAGCAGTACTTC. It yields the protein CASSRLAGDYEQYF.

The CDR3 nucleotides read TGTGCCAGCAGCCCGGTTCCTTCGGATACGCAGTATTTT. Protein product: CASSPVPSDTQYF. The rearrangement joins TRBV5-4 to TRBJ2-3; D unclear. V lost 4 bases and J 6 bases, leaving 12 bases between the germline ends. Germline-derived CDR1 and CDR2 are SGHNT and YYREEE (reference sequence). This CDR3 is 13 amino acids long. Looking up the rest from reference TRBV5-4 and TRBJ2-3 gives the full variable domain: ETGVTQSPTHLIKTRGQQVTLRCSSQSGHNTVSWYQQALGQGPQFIFQYYREEENGRGNFPPRFSGLQFPNYSSELNVNALELDDSALYLCASSPVPSDTQYFGPGTRLTVL.

Points on this clone: One end of the junction does not line up with germline, which may come from a read error. The chain couples TRBV6-1 to TRBJ2-7; 8 bases align to TRBD2. CDR1 MNHNS and CDR2 SASEGT come from the germline V gene. The CDR3 contains 19 residues. CDR3 in amino acids: CASREGQGFVSGRVYEQYF. For the CDR3, the DNA is TGTGCCAGCAGAGAAGGTCAGGGATTCGTCAGCGGGAGAGTCTACGAGCAGTACTTC.

V gene TRBV27 combines with J gene TRBJ1-1; no clear D. The V and J ends lost 5 bases and 0 bases respectively, with 13 bases between them. CDR3 size: 15 residues. Germline CDR1 reads MNHEY; CDR2 reads SMNVEV (reference sequence). The CDR3 protein is CASSQWGGLNTEAFF. DNA of the CDR3: TGTGCCAGCAGTCAATGGGGAGGGTTGAACACTGAAGCTTTCTTT.

The rearrangement uses TRBV9 and TRBJ2-3; D gene uncertain. The germline CDR1 and CDR2 sequences are SGDLS and YYNGEE. Trimming pared 0 bases from V and 6 bases from J, leaving 8 bases between. This CDR3 comprises 13 residues. CDR3 coding DNA: TGTGCCAGCAGCGTAGATCAGAGGGATACGCAGTATTTT. It encodes CASSVDQRDTQYF.

The rearrangement links TRBV6-5 to TRBJ1-1; D possibly corresponds to TRBD1 (5 bases). The CDR3 has 16 amino acids. The germline V and J ends were trimmed by 2 bases and 4 bases, with 17 bases remaining between them. Per germline, CDR1 MNHEY and CDR2 SVGAGI. The chain's CDR3 is CASSYLGLGGITEAFF. In DNA form, the CDR3 reads TGTGCCAGCAGTTACCTCGGCTTGGGGGGGATCACTGAAGCTTTCTTT.

J is TRBJ2-1 and V is TRBV19, with D maybe TRBD1 (5 bases). The germline CDR1 and CDR2 sequences are LNHDA and SQIVND (reference sequence). Trimming stripped 7 bases from V and 0 bases from J, with 10 bases between. The CDR3 spans 14 residues. This CDR3 reads CASTWGGSYNEQFF. The DNA of the CDR3 is TGTGCCAGTACTTGGGGCGGCTCCTACAATGAGCAGTTCTTC.

The V gene is TRBV7-9, the J gene TRBJ1-5; no reliable D call. Between the trimmed V and J ends, which lost 3 bases and 2 bases, there was a span of 5 bases. The CDR3 has 13 amino acids. CDR1 and CDR2 from the germline V gene are SEHNR and FQNEAQ (reference sequence). The CDR3 DNA reads TGTGCCAGCAGCTTCTCAGGCAATCAGCCCCAGCATTTT. This gives the protein CASSFSGNQPQHF.

This clone was counted a few times. This chain connects TRBV5-4 to TRBJ2-7; perhaps TRBD2 as D (7 bases). V lost 5 bases and J 0 bases, leaving 21 bases between the germline ends. Germline V gene lookup returns CDR1 SGHNT and CDR2 YYREEE (reference sequence). CDR3 length: 17 residues. CDR3 bases: TGTGCCAGCAGTCCGGGGGCGGGAGCCTCAAGCTCCTACGAGCAGTACTTC. Translating gives CASSPGAGASSSYEQYF.

This rearrangement joins TRBV28 to TRBJ1-4; unclear D gene. The V gene lost 2 bases and the J gene lost 7 bases, with 8 bases spanning the gap. From germline, CDR1 is MDHEN and CDR2 SYDVKM. The CDR3 is made up of 13 amino acids. CDR3 loop: CASSLNPVEKLFF. CDR3 nucleotides: TGTGCCAGCAGTTTAAACCCGGTTGAAAAACTGTTTTTT.

The chain joins TRBV6-1 to TRBJ2-1; D remains ambiguous. The CDR3 is 11 residues long. Germline CDR1 is MNHNS and CDR2 is SASEGT. The germline V and J ends were trimmed by 5 bases and 6 bases, with 5 bases remaining between them. The CDR3 reads CASSLGNEQFF. CDR3 in DNA: TGTGCCAGCAGTCTCGGCAATGAGCAGTTCTTC.

This clone was seen once. V is TRBV2 and J is TRBJ2-5, with a weak D call TRBD1 (5 bases). V lost 3 bases and J 2 bases, leaving 7 bases between the germline ends. CDR3 length equals 13 residues. From germline, CDR1 is SNHLY and CDR2 FYNNEI. In DNA form, the CDR3 reads TGTGCCAGCAGTGACAGGGTTCAAGAGACCCAGTACTTC. The encoded protein is CASSDRVQETQYF.

CDR3 coding DNA: TGTGCTAGTGGTTTTAGCGGGAGGCCGAACACCGGGGAGCTGTTTTTT. This encodes CASGFSGRPNTGELFF. The gene calls are TRBV12-5 and TRBJ2-2, with TRBD2 identical over 10 bases. The CDR3 runs to 16 residues. J gave up 0 bases and V 3 bases, and 1 base lay outside the gene matches. The germline V gene encodes CDR1 LGHNT and CDR2 FRNRAP.

V gene TRBV6-1 combines with J gene TRBJ1-5; 8 nucleotides agree with TRBD1. The CDR3 covers 15 residues. V lost 6 bases, J lost 3 bases, and 7 bases stayed unmatched. Germline CDR1 MNHNS, CDR2 SASEGT. The CDR3 DNA follows: TGTGCCAGCAGCTGGGACAGGCAATACAATCAGCCCCAGCATTTT. Translation gives CASSWDRQYNQPQHF.

This sequence joins TRBV19 and TRBJ2-1, with 8 bases that match TRBD1. Germline values: CDR1 LNHDA, CDR2 SQIVND (reference sequence). Trimming cost V 7 bases and J 4 bases; bases outside gene matches: 9. The CDR3 extends over 15 amino acids. The CDR3 protein is CASTPDRAQYNEQFF. The CDR3 bases are TGTGCCAGTACCCCGGACAGGGCCCAATACAATGAGCAGTTCTTC.

This clone has only one observation. This chain uses TRBV5-1 with TRBJ2-5; 10 nucleotides line up with TRBD2. This CDR3 has 18 amino acids. J was trimmed by 2 bases and V by 1 base; bases with no gene match: 11. The germline V gene has CDR1 SGHRS and CDR2 YFSETQ. In DNA form, the CDR3 reads TGCGCCAGCAGCTTGTATCCTACTAGCGGGGCACGTCAAGAGACCCAGTACTTC. It encodes CASSLYPTSGARQETQYF.

V is TRBV2 and J is TRBJ1-1; possibly TRBD1 for D (5 bases). The CDR3 sequence is 13 residues long. Germline CDR1 SNHLY, CDR2 FYNNEI. V lost 8 bases to trimming and J lost 0 bases, with 10 bases between them. CDR3 residues: CASLGQMNTEAFF. For the CDR3, the DNA is TGTGCCAGCTTAGGACAAATGAACACTGAAGCTTTCTTT.